This record concerns one TCR beta chain sequence. Its cognate antigen is unknown. Libraries were prepared by immunoSEQ multiplex PCR; TCRdb keeps only in-frame clonotypes and omits some of them. The table lists about 100,000 clones, 80% to 90% of them singletons. Trimming took 5 bases from V and 4 from J, leaving 20 bases between them. The germline gives CDR1 SEHNR, CDR2 FQNEAQ (reference sequence). This CDR3 has 17 residues. This sample is part of a study of identifying expanded T cells in peripheral blood. Study-wide findings and caveats: Clone count variance between roughly 2-week samples rose with total template count. Over two and four weeks, about 15 and 19 clones changed, versus around 1.3 between replicates.

The source material was blood. This TCR was recovered from a person aged 18-70 years in good health. The chain recombines TRBV7-9 with TRBJ2-2, with TRBD1 as a possible D gene (5 bases). CDR3 residues: CASSPLDGAGRTGELFF. In DNA form, the CDR3 reads TGTGCCAGCAGCCCCCTCGATGGGGCAGGGCGCACCGGGGAGCTGTTTTTT.